This T cell receptor beta chain was identified during a study of shared clonotypes between healthy human individuals. The overall study: A couple of women and three men aged 18 to 49 served as donors.

Using immunoSEQ multiplex PCR, the repertoire was profiled, and TCRdb retains in-frame clones only, with some absent. The table has about 1 million clones, approximately 68% seen once; the top ten hold about 1.5%. The CDR3 extends over 16 amino acids. V shed 0 bases and J shed 4 bases, with 16 bases lying between them. The germline CDR1 and CDR2 sequences are SGDLS and YYNGEE. Note on this clone: The antigen remains unidentified.

Points from the study as a whole: Having only a few donors restricted how much genetic and exposure-history diversity was captured. Estimated richness was generally greater in naive than memory subsets.

CD45RA+ naive and CD45RA-negative memory subsets were separated from CD4+ cells. The sample taken for sequencing was memory CD4+ T cells sorted from blood. Subset described: CD45RA-negative fraction. This sequence joins TRBV9 and TRBJ1-2, with a weak D call TRBD1 (5 bases). This sequence was found in a man aged 18 to 29 in good health. CDR3 nucleotide sequence: TGTGCCAGCAGCGTAGGGCGGGGGAAGAACGGCTATGGCTACACCTTC. Amino acid sequence: CASSVGRGKNGYGYTF.